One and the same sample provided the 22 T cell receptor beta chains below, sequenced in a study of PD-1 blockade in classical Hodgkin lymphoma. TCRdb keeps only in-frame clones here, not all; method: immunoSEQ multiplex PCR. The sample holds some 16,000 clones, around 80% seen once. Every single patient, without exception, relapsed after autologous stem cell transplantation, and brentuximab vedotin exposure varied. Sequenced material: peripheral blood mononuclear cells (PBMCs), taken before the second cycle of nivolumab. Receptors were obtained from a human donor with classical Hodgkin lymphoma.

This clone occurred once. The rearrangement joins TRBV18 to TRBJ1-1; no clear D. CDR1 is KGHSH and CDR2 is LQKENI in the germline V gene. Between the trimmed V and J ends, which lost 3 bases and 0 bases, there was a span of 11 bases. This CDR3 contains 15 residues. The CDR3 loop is CASSPRGSMNTEAFF. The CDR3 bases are TGTGCCAGCTCACCCCGGGGTAGCATGAACACTGAAGCTTTCTTT.

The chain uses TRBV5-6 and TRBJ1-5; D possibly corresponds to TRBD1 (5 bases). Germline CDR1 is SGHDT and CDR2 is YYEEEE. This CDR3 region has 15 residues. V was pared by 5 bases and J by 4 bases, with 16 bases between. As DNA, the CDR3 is TGTGCCAGCAGTTCCCTTGGGGGGAATAATCAGCCCCAGCATTTT. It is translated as CASSSLGGNNQPQHF. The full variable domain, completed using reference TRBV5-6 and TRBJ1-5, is DAGVTQSPTHLIKTRGQQVTLRCSPKSGHDTVSWYQQALGQGPQFIFQYYEEEERQRGNFPDRFSGHQFPNYSSELNVNALLLGDSALYLCASSSLGGNNQPQHFGDGTRLSIL.

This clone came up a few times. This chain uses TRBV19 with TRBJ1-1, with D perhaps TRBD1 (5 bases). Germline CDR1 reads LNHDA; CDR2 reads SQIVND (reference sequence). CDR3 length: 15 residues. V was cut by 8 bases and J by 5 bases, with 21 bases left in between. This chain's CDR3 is CASGFRGFSWTEAFF. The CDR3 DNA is TGTGCCAGTGGGTTCCGGGGGTTTAGTTGGACTGAAGCTTTCTTT.

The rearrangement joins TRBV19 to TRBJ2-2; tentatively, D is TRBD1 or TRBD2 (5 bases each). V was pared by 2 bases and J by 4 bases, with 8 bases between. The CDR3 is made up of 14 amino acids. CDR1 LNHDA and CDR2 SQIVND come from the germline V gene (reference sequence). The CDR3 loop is CASSISGGTGELFF. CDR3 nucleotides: TGTGCCAGTAGTATAAGTGGGGGCACCGGGGAGCTGTTTTTT.

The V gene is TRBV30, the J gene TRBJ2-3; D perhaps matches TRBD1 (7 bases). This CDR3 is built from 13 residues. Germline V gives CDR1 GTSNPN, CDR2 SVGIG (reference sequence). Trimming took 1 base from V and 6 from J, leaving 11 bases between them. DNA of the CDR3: TGTGCCTGGAGTGGGGCAGGGGGGGATACGCAGTATTTT. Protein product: CAWSGAGGDTQYF.

In nucleotides, the CDR3 is TGTGCTAGTGGTTTGGAGTATGGACTAGCGGGGACCTACAATGAGCAGTTCTTC. As protein: CASGLEYGLAGTYNEQFF. J is TRBJ2-1 and V is TRBV12-5, with 12 nucleotides matching TRBD2. The junction had 6 bases not matched to a gene; V was cut back by 1 base and J by 2 bases. CDR3 length: 18 residues. The germline V gene encodes CDR1 LGHNT and CDR2 FRNRAP.

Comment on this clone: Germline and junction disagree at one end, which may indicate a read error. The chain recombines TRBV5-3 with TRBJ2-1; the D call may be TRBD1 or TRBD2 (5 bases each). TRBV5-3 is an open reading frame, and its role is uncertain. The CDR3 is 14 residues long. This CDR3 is CASSSWGSYNEQFF. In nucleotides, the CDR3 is TGTGCCAGCAGCTCTTGGGGGTCCTACAATGAGCAGTTCTTC.

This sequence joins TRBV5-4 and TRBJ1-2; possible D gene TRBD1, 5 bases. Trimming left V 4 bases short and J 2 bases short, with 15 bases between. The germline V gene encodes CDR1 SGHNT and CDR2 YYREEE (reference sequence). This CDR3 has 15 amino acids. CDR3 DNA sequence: TGTGCCAGCAGCCCGAGTACCGACAGAAACTATGGCTACACCTTC. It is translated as CASSPSTDRNYGYTF.

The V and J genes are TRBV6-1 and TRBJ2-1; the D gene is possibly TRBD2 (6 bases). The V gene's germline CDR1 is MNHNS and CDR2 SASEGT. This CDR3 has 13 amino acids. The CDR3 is CALRGTFNNEQFF. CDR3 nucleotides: TGTGCTCTGCGGGGTACGTTTAACAATGAGCAGTTCTTC.

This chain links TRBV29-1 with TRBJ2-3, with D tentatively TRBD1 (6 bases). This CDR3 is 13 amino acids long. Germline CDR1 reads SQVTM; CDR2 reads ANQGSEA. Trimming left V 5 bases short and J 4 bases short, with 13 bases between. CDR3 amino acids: CSVKQGASDTQYF. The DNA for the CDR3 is TGCAGCGTTAAACAGGGTGCCTCAGATACGCAGTATTTT.

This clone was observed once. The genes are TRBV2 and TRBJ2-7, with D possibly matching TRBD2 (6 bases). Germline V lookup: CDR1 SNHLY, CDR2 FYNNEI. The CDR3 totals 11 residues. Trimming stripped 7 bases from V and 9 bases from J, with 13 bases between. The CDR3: CASTYVEGQYF. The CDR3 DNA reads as TGTGCCAGCACGTACGTGGAGGGGCAGTACTTC.

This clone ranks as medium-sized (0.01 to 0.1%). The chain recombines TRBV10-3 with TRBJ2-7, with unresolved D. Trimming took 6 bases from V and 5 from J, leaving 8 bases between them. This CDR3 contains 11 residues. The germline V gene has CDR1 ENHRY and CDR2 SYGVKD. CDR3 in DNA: TGTGCCATCAGCGACCCCAACGAGCAGTACTTC. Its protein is CAISDPNEQYF.

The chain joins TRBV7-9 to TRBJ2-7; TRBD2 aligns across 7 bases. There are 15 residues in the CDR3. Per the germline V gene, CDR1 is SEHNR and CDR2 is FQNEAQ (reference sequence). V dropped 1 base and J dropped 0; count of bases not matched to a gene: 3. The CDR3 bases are TGTGCCAGCAGCTTAGGAAGCGGGGCCTCCTACGAGCAGTACTTC. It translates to CASSLGSGASYEQYF.

CDR3 sequence (DNA): TGTGCCAGCAGCGTAGGTAGCGGTACAGTAACGGATACGCAGTATTTT. The encoded protein is CASSVGSGTVTDTQYF. The rearrangement uses TRBV9 and TRBJ2-3; perhaps TRBD2 as D (6 bases). Deletions cut 0 bases from V and 6 bases from J, with 17 bases between. Germline assignment: CDR1 SGDLS and CDR2 YYNGEE. The CDR3 has 16 residues. Drawing the rest from reference TRBV9 and TRBJ2-3, the complete variable domain is DSGVTQTPKHLITATGQRVTLRCSPRSGDLSVYWYQQSLDQGLQFLIQYYNGEERAKGNILERFSAQQFPDLHSELNLSSLELGDSALYFCASSVGSGTVTDTQYFGPGTRLTVL.

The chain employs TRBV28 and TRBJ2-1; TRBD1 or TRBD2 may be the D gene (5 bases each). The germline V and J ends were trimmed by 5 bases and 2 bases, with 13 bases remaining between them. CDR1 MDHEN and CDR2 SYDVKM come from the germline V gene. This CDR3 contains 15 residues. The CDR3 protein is CASSPRDATYNEQFF. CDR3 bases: TGTGCCAGCAGTCCCCGGGACGCTACCTACAATGAGCAGTTCTTC.

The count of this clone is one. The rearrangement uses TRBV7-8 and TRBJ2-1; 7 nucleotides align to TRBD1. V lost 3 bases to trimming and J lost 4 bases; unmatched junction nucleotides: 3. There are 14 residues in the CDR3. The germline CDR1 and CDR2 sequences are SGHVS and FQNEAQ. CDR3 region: CASSFRQGYNEQFF. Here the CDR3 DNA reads TGTGCCAGCAGCTTTCGACAGGGTTACAATGAGCAGTTCTTC.

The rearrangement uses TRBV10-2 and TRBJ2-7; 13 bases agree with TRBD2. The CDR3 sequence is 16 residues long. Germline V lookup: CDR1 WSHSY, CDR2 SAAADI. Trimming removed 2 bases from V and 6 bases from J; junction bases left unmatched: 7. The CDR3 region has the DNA TGCGCCAGCAGTGAGGGACTAGCGGGGGTTGCCCTCGAGCAGTACTTC. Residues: CASSEGLAGVALEQYF.

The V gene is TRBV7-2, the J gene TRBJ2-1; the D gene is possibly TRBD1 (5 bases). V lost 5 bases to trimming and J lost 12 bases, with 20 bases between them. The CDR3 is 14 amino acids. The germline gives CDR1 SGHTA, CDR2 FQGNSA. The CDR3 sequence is CASSNRRQGNRQFF. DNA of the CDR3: TGTGCCAGCAGCAACCGCCGGCAGGGCAATAGGCAGTTCTTC.

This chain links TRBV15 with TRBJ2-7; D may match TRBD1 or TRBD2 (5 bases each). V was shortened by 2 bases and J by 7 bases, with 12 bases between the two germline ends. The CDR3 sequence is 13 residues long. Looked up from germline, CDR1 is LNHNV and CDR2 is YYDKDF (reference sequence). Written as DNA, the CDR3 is TGTGCCACCAGCAGAAGGGACGGATGGGAGCAGTACTTC. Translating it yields CATSRRDGWEQYF.

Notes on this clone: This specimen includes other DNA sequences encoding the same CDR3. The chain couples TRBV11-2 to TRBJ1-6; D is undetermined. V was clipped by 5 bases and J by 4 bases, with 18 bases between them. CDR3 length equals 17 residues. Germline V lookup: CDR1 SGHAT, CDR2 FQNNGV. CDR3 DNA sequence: TGTGCCAGCAGCCCCCGGCCCTCAGGAGGTTATAATTCACCCCTCCACTTT. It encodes CASSPRPSGGYNSPLHF. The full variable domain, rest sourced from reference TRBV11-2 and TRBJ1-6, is EAGVAQSPRYKIIEKRQSVAFWCNPISGHATLYWYQQILGQGPKLLIQFQNNGVVDDSQLPKDRFSAERLKGVDSTLKIQPAKLEDSAVYLCASSPRPSGGYNSPLHFGNGTRLTVT.

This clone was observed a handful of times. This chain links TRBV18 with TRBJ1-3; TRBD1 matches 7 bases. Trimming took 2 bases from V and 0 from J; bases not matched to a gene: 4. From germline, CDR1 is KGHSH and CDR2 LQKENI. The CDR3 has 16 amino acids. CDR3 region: CASSPRGGVSGNTIYF. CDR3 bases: TGTGCCAGCTCACCAAGAGGGGGCGTCTCTGGAAACACCATATATTTT.

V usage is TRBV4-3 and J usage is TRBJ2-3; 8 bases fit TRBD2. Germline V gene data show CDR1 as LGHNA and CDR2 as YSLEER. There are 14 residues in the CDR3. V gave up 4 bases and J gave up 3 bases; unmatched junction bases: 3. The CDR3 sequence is CASSPRGGTDTQYF. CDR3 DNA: TGCGCCAGCAGCCCCCGGGGGGGGACAGATACGCAGTATTTT.